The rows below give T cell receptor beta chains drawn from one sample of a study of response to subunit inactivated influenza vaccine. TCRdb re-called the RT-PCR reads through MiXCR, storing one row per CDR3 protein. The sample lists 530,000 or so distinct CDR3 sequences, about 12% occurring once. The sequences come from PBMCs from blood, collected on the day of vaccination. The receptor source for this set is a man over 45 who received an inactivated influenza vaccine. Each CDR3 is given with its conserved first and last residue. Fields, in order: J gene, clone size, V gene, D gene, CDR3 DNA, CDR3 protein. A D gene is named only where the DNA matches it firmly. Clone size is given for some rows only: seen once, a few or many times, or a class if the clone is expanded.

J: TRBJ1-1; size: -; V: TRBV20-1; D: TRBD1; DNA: TGCAGTGCTCTGGGACAGGGGAACACTGAAGCTTTCTTT; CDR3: CSALGQGNTEAFF
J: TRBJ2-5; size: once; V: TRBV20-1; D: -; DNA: TGCAGTGCTAGAGATTTAGGGGCAGGAAGGACTCAAGAGACCCAGTACTTC; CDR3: CSARDLGAGRTQETQYF
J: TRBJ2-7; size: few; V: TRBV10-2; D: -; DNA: TGCGCCAGCAGTGAGTTTGGGGACTCCTACGAGCAGTACTTC; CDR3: CASSEFGDSYEQYF
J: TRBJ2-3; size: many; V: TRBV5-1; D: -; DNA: TGCGCCAGCAGCTTGGATCCCCGGGGTAGCACAGATACGCAGTATTTT; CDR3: CASSLDPRGSTDTQYF
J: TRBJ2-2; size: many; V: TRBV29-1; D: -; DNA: TGCAGCGTCCTAAAGGGCGCGAACACCGGGGAGCTGTTTTTT; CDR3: CSVLKGANTGELFF
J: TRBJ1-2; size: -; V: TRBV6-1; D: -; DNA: TGTGCCAGCAGTGAAGGGGCGCCGGGTCTTAACTATGGCTACACCTTC; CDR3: CASSEGAPGLNYGYTF
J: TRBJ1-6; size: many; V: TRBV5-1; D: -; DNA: TGCGCCAGCAAGCGGGGGCAGCAAAATTCACCCCTCCACTTT; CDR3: CASKRGQQNSPLHF
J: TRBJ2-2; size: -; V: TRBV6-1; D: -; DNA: TGTGCCAGCGAGGGAAGGAAGAGGAACACCGGGGAGCTGTTTTTT; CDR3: CASEGRKRNTGELFF
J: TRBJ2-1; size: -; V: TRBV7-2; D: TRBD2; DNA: TGTGCCAGCAGCTTAGTTAGCGGGGGAATCAATGAGCAGTTCTTC; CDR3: CASSLVSGGINEQFF
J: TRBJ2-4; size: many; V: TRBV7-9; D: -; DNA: TGTGCCAGCAGCTTAGTGGGGAACCTAGCCAAAAACATTCAGTACTTC; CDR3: CASSLVGNLAKNIQYF
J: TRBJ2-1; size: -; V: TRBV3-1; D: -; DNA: TGTGCCAGCAGCCAAGTTGAGGAGCAGTTCTTC; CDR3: CASSQVEEQFF
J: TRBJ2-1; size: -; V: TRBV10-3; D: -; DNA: TGTGCCATCACCCAGGGCCCCTACAATGAGCAGTTCTTC; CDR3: CAITQGPYNEQFF
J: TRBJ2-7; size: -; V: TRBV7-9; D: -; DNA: TGTGCCAGCAGCCCCCAGGAGGCCCCTTCCTACGAGCAGTACTTC; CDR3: CASSPQEAPSYEQYF
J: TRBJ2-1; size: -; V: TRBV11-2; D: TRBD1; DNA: TGTGCCAGCAGCCCCCGGACAGGGCTCTCCTACAATGAGCAGTTCTTC; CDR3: CASSPRTGLSYNEQFF
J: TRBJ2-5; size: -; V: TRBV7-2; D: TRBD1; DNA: TGTGCCAGCAGCTTGGCCAGGGGGCTAATGGAGACCCAGTACTTC; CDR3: CASSLARGLMETQYF
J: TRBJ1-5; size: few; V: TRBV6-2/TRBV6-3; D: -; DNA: TGTGCCAGCAGTTTTTGGACAGCATTCAATCAGCCCCAGCATTTT; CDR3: CASSFWTAFNQPQHF
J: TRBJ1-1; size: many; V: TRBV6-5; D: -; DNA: TGTGCCAGCAGTTACGAGGTGAACACTGAAGCTTTCTTT; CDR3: CASSYEVNTEAFF
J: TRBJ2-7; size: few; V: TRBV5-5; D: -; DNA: TGTGCCAGCAGCCCCTCAATAGGGAGGTACGAGCAGTACTTC; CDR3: CASSPSIGRYEQYF
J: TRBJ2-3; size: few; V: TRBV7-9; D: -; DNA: TGTGCCAGCAGCTTAGTACCAGGGGGAGGCGTAGATACGCAGTATTTT; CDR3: CASSLVPGGGVDTQYF
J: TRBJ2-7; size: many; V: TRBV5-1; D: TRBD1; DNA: TGCGCCAGCAGCATCCTTGGACAGGTGTCTGTCGACGAGCAGTACTTC; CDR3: CASSILGQVSVDEQYF
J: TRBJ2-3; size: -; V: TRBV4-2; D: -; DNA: TGTGCCAGCAGCCAAACCGGGCCCACAGATACGCAGTATTTT; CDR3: CASSQTGPTDTQYF
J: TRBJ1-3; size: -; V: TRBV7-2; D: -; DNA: TGTGCCAGCAGCCGGACAGTAGACACCATATATTTT; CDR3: CASSRTVDTIYF
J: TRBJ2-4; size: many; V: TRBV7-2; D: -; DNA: TGTGCCAGCAGCCCTACAGGGACAATTCAGTACTTC; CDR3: CASSPTGTIQYF
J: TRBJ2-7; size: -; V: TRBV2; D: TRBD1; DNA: TGTGCCAGCATTACCGGGACAGGGGGTGAGCAGTACTTC; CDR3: CASITGTGGEQYF
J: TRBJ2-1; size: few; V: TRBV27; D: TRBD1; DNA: TGTGCCAGCCTTTCCGCGGGGACAGGGGCCACAAATGAGCAGTTCTTC; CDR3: CASLSAGTGATNEQFF
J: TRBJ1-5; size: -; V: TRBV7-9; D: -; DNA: TGTGCCAGCAGCTTAGGGACTTATCAGCCCCAGCATTTT; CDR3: CASSLGTYQPQHF
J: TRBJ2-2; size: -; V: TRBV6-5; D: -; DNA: TGTGCCAGCAGTTACTTCGGGACTTCAACCGGGGAGCTGTTTTTT; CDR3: CASSYFGTSTGELFF
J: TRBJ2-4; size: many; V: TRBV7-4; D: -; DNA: TGTGCCAGCAGCCCCCGGTACCCTAGCGCCGCCAAAAACATTCAGTACTTC; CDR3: CASSPRYPSAAKNIQYF
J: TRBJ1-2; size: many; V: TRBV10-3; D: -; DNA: TGTGCCATCAGTGAGTCGGCGGGATACCGTGGGGGCTACACCTTC; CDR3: CAISESAGYRGGYTF
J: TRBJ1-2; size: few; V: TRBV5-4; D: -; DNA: TGTGCCAGCAGCGCGGGACCTAGCGGCTATGGCTACACCTTC; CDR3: CASSAGPSGYGYTF
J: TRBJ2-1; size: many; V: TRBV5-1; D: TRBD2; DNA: TGCGCCAGCAGCGGTGGGACAGCTAGGAGTACTAGCGGGACCAATGAGCAGTTCTTC; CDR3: CASSGGTARSTSGTNEQFF
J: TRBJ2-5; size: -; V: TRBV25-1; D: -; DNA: TGTGCCAGCAGCTTACAGGGAAGGAAAGAGACCCAGTACTTC; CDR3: CASSLQGRKETQYF
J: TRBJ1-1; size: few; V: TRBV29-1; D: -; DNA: TGCAGCGTTGAATCGAAATTAAGCTTACGTGAAGCTTTCTTT; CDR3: CSVESKLSLREAFF
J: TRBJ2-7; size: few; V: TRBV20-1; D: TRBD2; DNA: TGCAGTGCTCTCGCTGGGGCTAGCGGGAGTCTGTACGAGCAGTACTTC; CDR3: CSALAGASGSLYEQYF
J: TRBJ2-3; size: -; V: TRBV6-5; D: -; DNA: TGTGCCAGCAGTTACTCGTCCGGTAACACAGATACGCAGTATTTT; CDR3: CASSYSSGNTDTQYF
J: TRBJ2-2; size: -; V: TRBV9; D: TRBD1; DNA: TGTGCCAGCAGTGATGACAGGGCGAACACCGGGGCGCTGTTTTTT; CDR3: CASSDDRANTGALFF
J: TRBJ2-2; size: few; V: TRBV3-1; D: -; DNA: TGTGCCAGCACCTTAGATTCCGGGGGGCTGTGGACCGGGGAGCTGTTTTTT; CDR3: CASTLDSGGLWTGELFF
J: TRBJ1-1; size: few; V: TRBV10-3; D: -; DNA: TGTGCCATCAAAACTGGGGTCGACACTGAAGCTTTCTTT; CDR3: CAIKTGVDTEAFF
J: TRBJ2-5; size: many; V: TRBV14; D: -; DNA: TGTGCCAGCAGCCAAGGGGGCTGGTACCAAGAGACCCAGTACTTC; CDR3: CASSQGGWYQETQYF
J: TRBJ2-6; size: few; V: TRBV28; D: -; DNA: TGTGCCAGCAGTTTGCTGACTGGGGCCAACGTCCTGACTTTC; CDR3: CASSLLTGANVLTF
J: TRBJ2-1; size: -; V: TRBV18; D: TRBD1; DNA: TGTGCCAGCTCACCATACCGGGACAGGGTTTACAATGAGCAGTTCTTC; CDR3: CASSPYRDRVYNEQFF
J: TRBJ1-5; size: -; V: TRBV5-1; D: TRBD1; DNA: TGCGCCAGCAGCCTGGGGACAGGGGTTGGGCAGCCCCAGCATTTT; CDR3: CASSLGTGVGQPQHF
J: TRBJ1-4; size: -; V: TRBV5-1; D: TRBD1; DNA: TGCGCCAGCAGTGGGGGACAGGGAAGTGAAAAACTGTTTTTT; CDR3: CASSGGQGSEKLFF
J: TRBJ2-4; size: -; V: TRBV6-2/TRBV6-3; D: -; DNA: TGTGCCAGCAGTCCAATACACGGCATTCAGTACTTC; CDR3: CASSPIHGIQYF
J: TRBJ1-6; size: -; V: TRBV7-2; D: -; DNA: TGTGCCAGCCGGGGTTGGGAGGGGGATAATTCACCCCTCCACTTT; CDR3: CASRGWEGDNSPLHF
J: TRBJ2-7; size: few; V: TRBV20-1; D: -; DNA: TGCAGTGCCAGTTGGGCGGGACGCTACGAGCAGTACTTC; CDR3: CSASWAGRYEQYF
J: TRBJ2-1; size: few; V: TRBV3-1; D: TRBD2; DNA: TGTGCCAGCAGCCAAGGTCGCCTAGCGGGGACCAATGAGCAGTTCTTC; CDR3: CASSQGRLAGTNEQFF
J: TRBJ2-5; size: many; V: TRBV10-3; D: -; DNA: TGTGCCATCAGTGAGTCAGACGGACAAGAGACCCAGTACTTC; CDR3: CAISESDGQETQYF
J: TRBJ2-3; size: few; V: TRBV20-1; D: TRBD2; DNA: TGCAGTGCTCCTCGGGCGGGAGAAACAGATACGCAGTATTTT; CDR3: CSAPRAGETDTQYF
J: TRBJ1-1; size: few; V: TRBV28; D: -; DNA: TGTGCCAGCCAGGGGCGCGCTAACACTGAAGCTTTCTTT; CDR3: CASQGRANTEAFF
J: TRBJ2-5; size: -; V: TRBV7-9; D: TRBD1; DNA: TGTGCCAGCAGCTTAGTGTTTCAGGGGGCGAAAGGAGAGACCCAGTACTTC; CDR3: CASSLVFQGAKGETQYF
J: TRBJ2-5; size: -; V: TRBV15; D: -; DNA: TGTGCCACCAGCAGATCCCCTAGCGTCCAAGAGACCCAGTACTTC; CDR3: CATSRSPSVQETQYF
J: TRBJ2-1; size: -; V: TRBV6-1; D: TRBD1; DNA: TGTGCCAGCAGACTAAGGCCACAGGGGGACGTCAATGAGCAGTTCTTC; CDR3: CASRLRPQGDVNEQFF
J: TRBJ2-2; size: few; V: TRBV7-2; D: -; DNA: TGTGCCAGCAGCTTATATATGGCCGGGGAGCTGTTTTTT; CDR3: CASSLYMAGELFF